The TCR beta chain under discussion was sequenced for a study of CD8 T cells in ankylosing spondylitis. This clonotype appeared many times. Its antigen remains unknown. Germline assignment: CDR1 SGHNT and CDR2 YYREEE (reference sequence). The CDR3 contains 13 residues. Trimming pared 4 bases from V and 5 bases from J, leaving 11 bases between. A quantitative 5'-RACE method, one with molecular barcodes, was used to make TCR beta libraries. TCRdb re-analysed the 5' RACE reads in MiXCR, keeping a single row per CDR3 protein. The table lists around 490,000 distinct CDR3 sequences, about 5% of them singletons. Study-level results: Relatively scarce in peripheral blood, disease-linked clones were CD8+. Researchers reportedly found disease-linked clones significantly enriched in matched ankylosing spondylitis synovial fluid. Seemingly characteristic of ankylosing spondylitis blood was a TCR beta motif consisting of several highly homologous variants. Previous work reported some of these motif variants in the synovial fluid and blood of reactive arthritis.

The sample was blood, either unsorted or a sorted T cell fraction (not recorded which). The V gene is TRBV5-4, the J gene TRBJ2-3, with D unresolved. The source of this sequence is a male donor with ankylosing spondylitis. CDR3 in amino acids: CASSPDVKDTQYF. Here the CDR3 DNA reads TGTGCCAGCAGCCCAGACGTTAAAGATACGCAGTATTTT.